A selection of T cell receptor beta chains follows, all from one sample in a study of blood T cell repertoires in COVID-19. Sequencing was performed with immunoSEQ multiplex PCR; in TCRdb, only in-frame clones are kept and a portion is missing. The sample contains 15,000 to 20,000 clones, approximately 83% of which appear only once. The specimen sequenced was peripheral blood. The receptors here all came from a human donor in a cohort sampled during active COVID-19. The CDR3 runs from the conserved cysteine through the conserved F or W. A D gene is named only where the DNA matches it firmly. For some rows the clone size is stated as once, few or many, or as a class when expanded; others skip it.

d_gene	v_gene	j_gene	abundance	CDR3nt	CDR3aa
-	TRBV7-9	TRBJ2-7	once	TGTGCCAGCAGCTTCGGCGGAGACTACGAGCAGTACTTC	CASSFGGDYEQYF
TRBD1	TRBV19	TRBJ2-3	-	TGTGCCAGTGGGACAGGGAACACAGATACGCAGTATTTT	CASGTGNTDTQYF
-	TRBV6-2/TRBV6-3	TRBJ1-1	-	TGTGCCAGCAGTTATGCGGATGTCACTGAAGCTTTCTTT	CASSYADVTEAFF
TRBD1	TRBV10-3	TRBJ1-2	-	TGTGCCATCAGTGGGTGGTCCCCAACCGAGGACAGGGGGGACAACTATGGCTACACCTTC	CAISGWSPTEDRGDNYGYTF
-	TRBV6-5	TRBJ2-3	-	TGTGCCAGCAGTTATAGAGGGGGTGGGACAGATACGCAGTATTTT	CASSYRGGGTDTQYF
TRBD2	TRBV7-8	TRBJ2-1	-	TGTGCCAGCAGCTTAAGCGGGCGTAGCGGGGGGGCGGGCAATGAGCAGTTCTTC	CASSLSGRSGGAGNEQFF
-	TRBV25-1	TRBJ1-4	-	TGTGCCAGCAGTGGAAGGGGGAGCGAAAAACTGTTTTTT	CASSGRGSEKLFF
TRBD1	TRBV5-6	TRBJ2-5	few	TGTGCCAGCAGCTTAGGGACAGGGGTAGGAAAGACCCAGTACTTC	CASSLGTGVGKTQYF
TRBD1	TRBV29-1	TRBJ1-4	-	TGCAGCGCAAACAGGGGGACTAATGAAAAACTGTTTTTT	CSANRGTNEKLFF
TRBD2	TRBV6-2/TRBV6-3	TRBJ2-5	-	TGTGCCAGCAGTTCTCACCTGACTAGCGGGGGGGCGAGAGAGACCCAGTACTTC	CASSSHLTSGGARETQYF
TRBD2	TRBV6-5	TRBJ2-1	once	TGTGCCAGCGGGCGGCGGGAGGGATACAATGAGCAGTTCTTC	CASGRREGYNEQFF
TRBD2	TRBV23-1	TRBJ2-3	-	TGCGCCAGCAGTCAAAGGAGGACTAGGAGCACAGATACGCAGTATTTT	CASSQRRTRSTDTQYF
TRBD2	TRBV7-2	TRBJ2-3	-	TGTGCCGCTGGGGCTAGCGGAACCAGCACAGATACGCAGTATTTT	CAAGASGTSTDTQYF
TRBD1	TRBV3-1/TRBV3-2	TRBJ2-5	once	TGTGCCAGCAGCCTACAGGGGCCAGAAGAGACCCAGTACTTC	CASSLQGPEETQYF
TRBD1	TRBV7-2	TRBJ1-5	few	TGTGCCAGCAGCTTATTCGCAGGGGGCGCAGGTCAGCCCCAGCATTTT	CASSLFAGGAGQPQHF
TRBD1	TRBV29-1	TRBJ1-1	-	TGCAGCGTTGAGGAGGGGGCACACACTGAAGCTTTCTTT	CSVEEGAHTEAFF
-	TRBV10-3	TRBJ1-2	-	TGTGCCACCAGTGAGTCGAGATTTCGTGGGGGGTATGGCTACACCTTC	CATSESRFRGGYGYTF
TRBD2	TRBV28	TRBJ2-1	-	TGTGCCAGCAGTCCCCCCGGGACTAGAAACAATGAGCAGTTCTTC	CASSPPGTRNNEQFF
-	TRBV9	TRBJ2-1	-	TGTGCCAGCAGCGTAGGGGCGGGGAGCTCCTACAATGAGCAGTTCTTC	CASSVGAGSSYNEQFF
TRBD2	TRBV29-1	TRBJ2-5	-	TGCAGCGCCGTACTAGCGGGGAGAAGTGGAGAGACCCAGTACTTC	CSAVLAGRSGETQYF
-	TRBV6-2/TRBV6-3	TRBJ1-2	-	TGTGCCAGCAGTTACTCCCCCGGGACACTCTATGGCTACACCTTC	CASSYSPGTLYGYTF
-	TRBV10-3	TRBJ2-1	-	TGTGCCATCAGTGAGTTAACTCGGGGAAGCCCCCGGAATGAGCAGTTCTTC	CAISELTRGSPRNEQFF
TRBD1	TRBV7-7	TRBJ1-5	-	TGTGCTAGCAGCTCCCGGGACAGGGGGGTTCAGCCCCAGCATTTT	CASSSRDRGVQPQHF
-	TRBV15	TRBJ2-3	-	TGTGCCACCAGCAGAGATGCGGGCGGGGGCACAGATACGCAGTATTTT	CATSRDAGGGTDTQYF
TRBD1	TRBV28	TRBJ1-5	-	TGTGCCAGCAGTTTGTTGACAGGGGGTAGGGGTCAGCCCCAGCATTTT	CASSLLTGGRGQPQHF
-	TRBV5-8	TRBJ1-2	-	TGTGCCAGCAGCTTGGGACAGTCAAAATCCTATGGCTACACCTTC	CASSLGQSKSYGYTF
TRBD1	TRBV25-1	TRBJ1-5	-	TGTGCCAGCGGACCGGGACAGGGAGAGAATCAGCCCCAGCATTTT	CASGPGQGENQPQHF
TRBD2	TRBV6-6	TRBJ2-7	-	TGTGCCAGCAGCCGAATATCGCTGACAGGGTGGACTAGCGGGACCACTTACGAGCAGTACTTC	CASSRISLTGWTSGTTYEQYF
-	TRBV7-2	TRBJ2-7	-	TGTGCCAGCAGCACCCCAGGGGTCTACGAGCAGTACTTC	CASSTPGVYEQYF
-	TRBV4-3	TRBJ1-2	-	TGCGCCAGCACCTCAAGGCGGGAACAGAACTATGGCTACACCTTC	CASTSRREQNYGYTF
-	TRBV11-2	TRBJ2-1	-	TGTGCCAGCAGCTTGACTTACGAGTCCTACAATGAGCAGTTCTTC	CASSLTYESYNEQFF
TRBD2	TRBV11-2	TRBJ2-5	once	TGTGCCAGCAGCTCTCTAATTTGGACTAGCGGGGGGGCGGAGACCCAGTACTTC	CASSSLIWTSGGAETQYF
-	TRBV5-5	TRBJ2-3	-	TGTGCCAGCAGCTTGGAGTGGGAGTGGGGCACAGATACGCAGTATTTT	CASSLEWEWGTDTQYF
-	TRBV11-2	TRBJ2-5	-	TGTGCCAGCAGTCCAAATCGGGTGGTCGGGGAGACCCAGTACTTC	CASSPNRVVGETQYF
TRBD1	TRBV18	TRBJ2-7	-	TGTGCCAGCTCACCTTCAGGGGGCCTGTACGAGCAGTACTTC	CASSPSGGLYEQYF
TRBD1	TRBV7-2	TRBJ1-4	-	TGTGCCAGCAGCTTTGACAGGGGAGCTAATGAAAAACTGTTTTTT	CASSFDRGANEKLFF
TRBD1	TRBV5-1	TRBJ2-7	-	TGCGCCAGCAGCTCTCGACAGGGAGCCTACGAGCAGTACTTC	CASSSRQGAYEQYF
-	TRBV6-2/TRBV6-3	TRBJ1-2	-	TGTGCCAGCAGTCAGGGAAACGATGGCTACACCTTC	CASSQGNDGYTF
TRBD1	TRBV28	TRBJ2-1	-	TGTGCCAGCAGTTTGTACGCCGAGATCAGGGGGCGGATTCAGTTCTTC	CASSLYAEIRGRIQFF
-	TRBV7-2	TRBJ2-7	-	TGTGCCAGCAGCTTAGCGCGGGGGCCGTACTACGAGCAGTACTTC	CASSLARGPYYEQYF
-	TRBV19	TRBJ1-5	few	TGTGCCAGTAGTTTCGACACGGCGCCCCAGCATTTT	CASSFDTAPQHF
TRBD1	TRBV28	TRBJ2-5	-	TGTGCCAGCAGTTTAAGGGCAGGGGGCATAGAGACCCAGTACTTC	CASSLRAGGIETQYF
-	TRBV5-4	TRBJ1-1	-	TGTGCCAGCAGCTTGTCCCAGGGGCAGGGGACTGAAGCTTTCTTT	CASSLSQGQGTEAFF
-	TRBV30	TRBJ2-3	-	TGTGCCTGGAGTAGCGGGTTTGCGCAGTATTTT	CAWSSGFAQYF
TRBD1	TRBV3-1/TRBV3-2	TRBJ1-4	-	TGTGCCAGCAGCCAACCGCGGACAGGGGGGAAAAAGGAACTGTTTTTT	CASSQPRTGGKKELFF
-	TRBV7-3	TRBJ2-3	-	TGTGCCAGCAGCTGGGGGCCCACAGATACGCAGTATTTT	CASSWGPTDTQYF
TRBD2	TRBV4-3	TRBJ2-1	-	TGCGCCAGCAGCCTCGACTTCTCTAGCGGGAGGCAACAGTTCTTC	CASSLDFSSGRQQFF
TRBD2	TRBV5-1	TRBJ2-3	-	TGCGCCAGCAGCTTGGCCTTAAGCGGGGGAGACACAGATACGCAGTATTTT	CASSLALSGGDTDTQYF
-	TRBV7-3	TRBJ2-6	-	TGTGCCAGCAGCTTAACCCAAACTTCCTCTGGGGCCAACGTCCTGACTTTC	CASSLTQTSSGANVLTF
TRBD1	TRBV5-5	TRBJ1-2	-	TGTGCCAGCAGCTCCCCGGGACAGGGTCACTATGGCTACACCTTC	CASSSPGQGHYGYTF
TRBD1	TRBV10-3	TRBJ2-7	-	TGTGCCATCAGTGGCGGACAGGATTCCTACGAGCAGTACTTC	CAISGGQDSYEQYF
-	TRBV19	TRBJ1-6	few	TGTGCCAGTAGTCCCGACAGATATAATTCACCCCTCCACTTT	CASSPDRYNSPLHF
TRBD2	TRBV7-2	TRBJ2-1	-	TGTGCCAGCAGCCCTGGCGGGACTAGCGGATACAATGAGCAGTTCTTC	CASSPGGTSGYNEQFF
TRBD1	TRBV18	TRBJ2-2	-	TGTGCCAGCTCACCATCGCCTGGGACAGCTGGAACCGGGGAGCTGTTTTTT	CASSPSPGTAGTGELFF
TRBD1	TRBV13	TRBJ1-1	-	TGTGCCAGCAGCTCGGACAGGGCGTCTGAAGCTTTCTTT	CASSSDRASEAFF
-	TRBV7-9	TRBJ1-1	-	TGTGCCAGCAGCCCCGGATTTAAGGCGGGGGGGTGGAGGAACACTGAAGCTTTCTTT	CASSPGFKAGGWRNTEAFF
TRBD1	TRBV18	TRBJ1-2	-	TGTGCCAGCTCACCGGCCGACAGGGTCGACGGCTACACCTTC	CASSPADRVDGYTF
-	TRBV5-1	TRBJ2-5	-	TGCGCCAGCAGCTTGGAGGCCAGGGAAGGGGAGACCCAGTACTTC	CASSLEAREGETQYF
TRBD2	TRBV7-2	TRBJ2-7	few	TGTGCCAGCAGCTTAGTAATGCGGGAGGCGCAGTACTTC	CASSLVMREAQYF